This T cell receptor beta chain emerged from a study of technical replicates of blood from a few donors. Repertoires were generated with immunoSEQ multiplex PCR, while TCRdb's copy carries only in-frame clones and drops some. The sample has about 70,000 clones, roughly 92% seen once. The V and J ends lost 3 bases and 2 bases, in that order; junction bases with no gene match: 5. Germline assignment: CDR1 MNHEY and CDR2 SMNVEV (reference sequence). This CDR3 spans 17 amino acids. The chain recombines TRBV27 with TRBJ2-2; 11 bases match TRBD2. Material: PBMCs. The receptor's source is a human donor in good health. Some clones in this sample may be carry-over from other donors' samples. This CDR3 reads CASSFVLAGGNTGELFF. CDR3 bases: TGTGCCAGCAGTTTTGTTCTAGCGGGAGGCAACACCGGGGAGCTGTTTTTT.